The 5 T cell receptor beta chains listed next were all sequenced from one sample in a study of shared T cell receptors in the human thymus. Assay: immunoSEQ multiplex PCR; the TCRdb copy retains only in-frame clones and omits some. Of under 850,000 clones detected, over 75% appear once; the ten largest clones hold about 0.01%. The same data also went into a second study, on human thymus T cells.

The sequencing input was thymocytes. The receptors derive from a boy in the first two years of life with a congenital heart defect.

The chain links TRBV7-2 to TRBJ1-1; D is possibly TRBD1 (5 bases). V was shortened by 2 bases and J by 4 bases, with 11 bases between the two germline ends. Germline lookup yields CDR1 SGHTA and CDR2 FQGNSA. This CDR3 region has 14 residues. The CDR3 bases are TGTGCCAGCAGCTTATCCGAAGGGGCCACTGAAGCTTTCTTT. It yields the protein CASSLSEGATEAFF.

The CDR3 reads CAISESVRQREDDNEQFF. CDR3 bases: TGTGCCATCAGTGAGTCGGTGCGGCAGCGGGAGGACGACAATGAGCAGTTCTTC. V gene TRBV10-3 combines with J gene TRBJ2-1, with 9 bases identical to TRBD2. After removal of 0 bases from V and 5 bases from J, the junction contained 11 bases not matched to a gene. CDR3 length: 18 amino acids. The germline gives CDR1 ENHRY, CDR2 SYGVKD.

This clone occurred a few times. V gene TRBV30 combines with J gene TRBJ2-1; 10 bases match TRBD2. The CDR3 contains 20 residues. The junction had 19 bases not matched to a gene; V was cut back by 4 bases and J by 1 base. Germline V gene lookup returns CDR1 GTSNPN and CDR2 SVGIG (reference sequence). The CDR3 spells CAWTTGRLAGEWGSYNEQFF. The CDR3 region has the DNA TGTGCCTGGACCACCGGACGGCTAGCGGGAGAATGGGGGTCCTACAATGAGCAGTTCTTC.

The chain links TRBV6-4 to TRBJ2-1; weak D call: TRBD2 (7 bases). The CDR3 consists of 16 residues. Germline CDR1 MRHNA, CDR2 SNTAGT. Deletions cut 6 bases from V and 8 bases from J, with 23 bases between. The CDR3: CASRPRGRGEEDEQFF. The CDR3 DNA follows: TGTGCCAGCAGACCCCGTGGGAGGGGGGAGGAGGATGAGCAGTTCTTC.

The chain joins TRBV11-3 to TRBJ2-1, with 14 bases aligning to TRBD2. J was trimmed by 9 bases and V by 5 bases; bases with no gene match: 18. The CDR3 is 19 amino acids. Germline CDR1 and CDR2: SGHNT and YENEEA. CDR3 in amino acids: CASSPRRRWGLAGEGEQFF. CDR3 in DNA: TGTGCCAGCAGCCCGCGGAGAAGGTGGGGACTAGCGGGAGAGGGTGAGCAGTTCTTC.